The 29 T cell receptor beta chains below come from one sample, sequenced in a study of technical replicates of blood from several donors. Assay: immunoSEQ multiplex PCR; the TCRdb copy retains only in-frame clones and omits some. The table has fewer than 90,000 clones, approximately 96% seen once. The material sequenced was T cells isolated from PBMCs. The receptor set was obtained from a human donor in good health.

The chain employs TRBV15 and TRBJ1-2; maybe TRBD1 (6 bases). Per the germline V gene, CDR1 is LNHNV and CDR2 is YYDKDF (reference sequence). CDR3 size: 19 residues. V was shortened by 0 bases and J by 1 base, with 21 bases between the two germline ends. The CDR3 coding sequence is TGTGCCACCAGCAGAGATCAAGACAGGATCGTAGGGGGTAACTATGGCTACACCTTC. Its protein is CATSRDQDRIVGGNYGYTF.

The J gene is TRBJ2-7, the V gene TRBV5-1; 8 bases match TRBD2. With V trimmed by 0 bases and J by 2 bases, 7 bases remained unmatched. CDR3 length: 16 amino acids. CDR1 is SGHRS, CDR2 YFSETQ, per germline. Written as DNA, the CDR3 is TGCGCCAGCAGCTTGGCCTTAGCGGGGTCCCCCTACGAGCAGTACTTC. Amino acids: CASSLALAGSPYEQYF.

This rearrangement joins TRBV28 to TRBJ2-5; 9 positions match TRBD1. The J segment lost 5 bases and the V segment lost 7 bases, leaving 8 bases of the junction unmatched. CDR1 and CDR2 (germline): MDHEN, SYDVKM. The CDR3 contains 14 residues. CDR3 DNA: TGTGCCAGCACTATAACAGGGGGCGAGGAGACCCAGTACTTC. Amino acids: CASTITGGEETQYF. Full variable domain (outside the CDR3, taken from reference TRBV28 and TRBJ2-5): DVKVTQSSRYLVKRTGEKVFLECVQDMDHENMFWYRQDPGLGLRLIYFSYDVKMKEKGDIPEGYSVSREKKERFSLILESASTNQTSMYLCASTITGGEETQYFGPGTRLLVL.

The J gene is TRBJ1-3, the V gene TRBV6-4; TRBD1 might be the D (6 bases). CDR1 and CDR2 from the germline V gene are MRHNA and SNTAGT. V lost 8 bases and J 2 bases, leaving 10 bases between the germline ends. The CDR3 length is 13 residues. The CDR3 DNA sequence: TGTGCCAGCTCACAGGGAACTGGAAACACCATATATTTT. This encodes CASSQGTGNTIYF.

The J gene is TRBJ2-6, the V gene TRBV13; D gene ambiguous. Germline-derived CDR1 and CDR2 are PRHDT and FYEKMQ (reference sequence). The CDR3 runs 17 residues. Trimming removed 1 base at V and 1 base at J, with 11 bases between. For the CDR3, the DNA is TGTGCCAGCAGCTTAGAAAAACCCCTATCTGGGGCCAACGTCCTGACTTTC. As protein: CASSLEKPLSGANVLTF.

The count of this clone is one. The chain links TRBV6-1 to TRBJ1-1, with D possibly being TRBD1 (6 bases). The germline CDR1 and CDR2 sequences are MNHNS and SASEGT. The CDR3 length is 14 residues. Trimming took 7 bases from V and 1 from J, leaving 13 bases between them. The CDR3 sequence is CASIFRDTNTEAFF. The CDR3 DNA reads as TGTGCCAGCATTTTCCGGGACACGAACACTGAAGCTTTCTTT.

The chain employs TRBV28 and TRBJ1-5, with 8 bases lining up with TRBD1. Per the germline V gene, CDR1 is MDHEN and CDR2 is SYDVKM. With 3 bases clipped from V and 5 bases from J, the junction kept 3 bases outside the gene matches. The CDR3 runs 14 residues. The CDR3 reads CASSLAQGDQPQHF. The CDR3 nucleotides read TGTGCCAGCAGTTTGGCACAGGGGGATCAGCCCCAGCATTTT.

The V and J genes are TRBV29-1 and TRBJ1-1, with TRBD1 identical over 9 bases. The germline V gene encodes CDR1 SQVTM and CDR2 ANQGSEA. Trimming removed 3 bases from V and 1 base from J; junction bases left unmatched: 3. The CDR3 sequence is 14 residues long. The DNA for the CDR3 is TGCAGCGTTGATTGGGGACAGGGGAACACTGAAGCTTTCTTT. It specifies CSVDWGQGNTEAFF.

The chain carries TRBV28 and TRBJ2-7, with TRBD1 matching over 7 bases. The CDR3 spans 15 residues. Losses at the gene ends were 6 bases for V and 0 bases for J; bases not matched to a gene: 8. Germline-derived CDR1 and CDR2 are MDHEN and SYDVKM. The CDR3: CASSRNRDSSYEQYF. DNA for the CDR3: TGTGCCAGCAGCCGGAACCGGGACAGCTCCTACGAGCAGTACTTC.

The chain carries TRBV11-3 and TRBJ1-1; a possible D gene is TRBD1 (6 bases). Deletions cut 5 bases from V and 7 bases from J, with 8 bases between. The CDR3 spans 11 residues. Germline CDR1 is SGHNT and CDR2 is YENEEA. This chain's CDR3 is CASSADSEAFF. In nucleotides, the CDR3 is TGTGCCAGCAGCGCGGACAGTGAAGCTTTCTTT.

The CDR3 reads CAISESWGRSISGANVLTF. CDR3 nucleotide sequence: TGTGCCATCAGTGAGTCCTGGGGCAGGTCAATCTCTGGGGCCAACGTCCTGACTTTC. The chain combines TRBV10-3 with TRBJ2-6; D possibly corresponds to TRBD1 (5 bases). Trimming took 0 bases from V and 0 from J, leaving 15 bases between them. CDR1 is ENHRY, CDR2 SYGVKD, per germline. The CDR3 is 19 amino acids.

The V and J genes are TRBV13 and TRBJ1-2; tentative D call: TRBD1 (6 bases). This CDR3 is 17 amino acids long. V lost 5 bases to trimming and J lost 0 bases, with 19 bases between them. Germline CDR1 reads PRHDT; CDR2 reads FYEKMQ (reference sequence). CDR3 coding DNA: TGTGCCAGCAGCCGCGAGGGGGTAAGGTCGACTAACTATGGCTACACCTTC. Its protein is CASSREGVRSTNYGYTF.

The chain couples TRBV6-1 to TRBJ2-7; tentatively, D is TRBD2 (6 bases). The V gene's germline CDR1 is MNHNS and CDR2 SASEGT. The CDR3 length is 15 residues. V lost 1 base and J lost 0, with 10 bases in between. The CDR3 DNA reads TGTGCCAGCAGTGAAGGGAGGGGCCTCTCCTACGAGCAGTACTTC. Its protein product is CASSEGRGLSYEQYF.

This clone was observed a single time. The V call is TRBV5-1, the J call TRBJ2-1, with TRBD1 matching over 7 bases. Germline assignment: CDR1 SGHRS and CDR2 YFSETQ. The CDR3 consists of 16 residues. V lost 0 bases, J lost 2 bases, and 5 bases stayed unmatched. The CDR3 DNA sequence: TGCGCCAGCAGCTTGGGAACCGGGACAGCCTACAATGAGCAGTTCTTC. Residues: CASSLGTGTAYNEQFF.

The CDR3 DNA reads TGTGCCAGCCTCCTCCATCCGAGCTCTGGGGCCAACGTCCTGACTTTC. Amino acids: CASLLHPSSGANVLTF. The rearrangement joins TRBV19 to TRBJ2-6; unclear D gene. The CDR3 covers 16 residues. Germline V gene data show CDR1 as LNHDA and CDR2 as SQIVND (reference sequence). V was pared by 9 bases and J by 0 bases, with 15 bases between. Based on the CDR3 plus reference TRBV19 and TRBJ2-6, the full variable domain is DGGITQSPKYLFRKEGQNVTLSCEQNLNHDAMYWYRQDPGQGLRLIYYSQIVNDFQKGDIAEGYSVSREKKESFPLTVTSAQKNPTAFYLCASLLHPSSGANVLTFGAGSRLTVL.

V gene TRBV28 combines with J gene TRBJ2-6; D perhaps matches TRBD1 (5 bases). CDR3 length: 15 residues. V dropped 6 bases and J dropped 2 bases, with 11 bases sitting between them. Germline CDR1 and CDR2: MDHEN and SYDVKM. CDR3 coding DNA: TGTGCCAGCAGCCCCTTGGGGCCTGGGGCCAACGTCCTGACTTTC. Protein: CASSPLGPGANVLTF.

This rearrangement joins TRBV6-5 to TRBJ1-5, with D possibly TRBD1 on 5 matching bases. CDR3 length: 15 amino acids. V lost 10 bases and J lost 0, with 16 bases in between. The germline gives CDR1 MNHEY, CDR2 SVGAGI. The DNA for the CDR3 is TGTGCCACCAGGACAACTCCGTATAGCAATCAGCCCCAGCATTTT. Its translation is CATRTTPYSNQPQHF.

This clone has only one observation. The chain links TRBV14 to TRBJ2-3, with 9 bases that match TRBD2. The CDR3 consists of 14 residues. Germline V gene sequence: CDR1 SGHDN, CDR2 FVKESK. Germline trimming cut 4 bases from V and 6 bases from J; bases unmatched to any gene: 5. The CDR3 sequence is CASSPGLAPDTQYF. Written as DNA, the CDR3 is TGTGCCAGCAGCCCCGGACTAGCGCCGGATACGCAGTATTTT.

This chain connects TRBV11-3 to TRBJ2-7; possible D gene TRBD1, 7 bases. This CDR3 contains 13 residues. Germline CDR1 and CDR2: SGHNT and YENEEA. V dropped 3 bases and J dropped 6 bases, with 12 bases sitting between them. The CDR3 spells CASSFPQGGEQYF. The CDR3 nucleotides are TGTGCCAGCAGCTTCCCTCAGGGGGGCGAGCAGTACTTC.

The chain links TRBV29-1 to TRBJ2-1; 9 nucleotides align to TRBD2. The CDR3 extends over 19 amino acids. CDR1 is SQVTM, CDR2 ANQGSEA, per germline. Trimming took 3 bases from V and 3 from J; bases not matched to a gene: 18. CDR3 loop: CSVDPGYQAGTSNYNEQFF. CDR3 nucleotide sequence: TGCAGCGTTGACCCAGGGTATCAGGCCGGGACTAGCAACTACAATGAGCAGTTCTTC.

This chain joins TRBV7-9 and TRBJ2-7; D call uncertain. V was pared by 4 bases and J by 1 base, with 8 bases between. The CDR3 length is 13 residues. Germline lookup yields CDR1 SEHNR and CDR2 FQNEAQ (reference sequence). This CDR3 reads CASSSAESYEQYF. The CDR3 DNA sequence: TGTGCCAGCAGCTCTGCCGAGTCCTACGAGCAGTACTTC.

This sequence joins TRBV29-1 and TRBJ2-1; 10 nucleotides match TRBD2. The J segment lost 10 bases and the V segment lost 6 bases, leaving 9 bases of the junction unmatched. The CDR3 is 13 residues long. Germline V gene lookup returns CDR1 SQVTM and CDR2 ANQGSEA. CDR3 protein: CSVESGGGKEQFF. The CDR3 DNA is TGCAGCGTGGAAAGCGGGGGGGGTAAGGAGCAGTTCTTC.

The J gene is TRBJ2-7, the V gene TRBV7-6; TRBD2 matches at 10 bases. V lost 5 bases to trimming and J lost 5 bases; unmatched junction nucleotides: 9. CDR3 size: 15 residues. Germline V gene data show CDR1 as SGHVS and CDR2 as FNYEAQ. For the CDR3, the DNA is TGTGCCAGCAGCCGTTTAGCGGGAGGCGGCGACGAGCAGTACTTC. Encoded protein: CASSRLAGGGDEQYF.

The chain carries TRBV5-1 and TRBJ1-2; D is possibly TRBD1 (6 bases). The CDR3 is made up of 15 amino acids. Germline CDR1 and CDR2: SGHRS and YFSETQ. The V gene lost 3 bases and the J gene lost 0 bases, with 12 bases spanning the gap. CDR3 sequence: CASSSLGQPNYGYTF. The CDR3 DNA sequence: TGCGCCAGCAGCTCCCTCGGACAGCCTAACTATGGCTACACCTTC.

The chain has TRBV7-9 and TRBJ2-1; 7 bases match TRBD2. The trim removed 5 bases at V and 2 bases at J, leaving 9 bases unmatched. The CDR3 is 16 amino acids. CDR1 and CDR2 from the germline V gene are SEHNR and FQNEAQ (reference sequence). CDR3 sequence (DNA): TGTGCCAGCAGCGTTAGCGGGCCCGACCCCTACAATGAGCAGTTCTTC. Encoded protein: CASSVSGPDPYNEQFF.

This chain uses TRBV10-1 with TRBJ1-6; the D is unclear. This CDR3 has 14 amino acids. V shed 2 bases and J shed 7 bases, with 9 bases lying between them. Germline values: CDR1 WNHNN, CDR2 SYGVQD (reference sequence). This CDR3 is CASSEVQPNSPLHF. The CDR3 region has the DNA TGCGCCAGCAGTGAGGTACAGCCGAATTCACCCCTCCACTTT.

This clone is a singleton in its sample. This CDR3 reads CASADRGNMNTEAFF. The CDR3 DNA follows: TGTGCCAGTGCGGACAGGGGCAACATGAACACTGAAGCTTTCTTT. The rearrangement joins TRBV9 to TRBJ1-1, with 9 bases matching TRBD1. V was pared by 8 bases and J by 0 bases, with 8 bases of the junction left unmatched. The germline CDR1 and CDR2 sequences are SGDLS and YYNGEE. The CDR3 extends over 15 amino acids.

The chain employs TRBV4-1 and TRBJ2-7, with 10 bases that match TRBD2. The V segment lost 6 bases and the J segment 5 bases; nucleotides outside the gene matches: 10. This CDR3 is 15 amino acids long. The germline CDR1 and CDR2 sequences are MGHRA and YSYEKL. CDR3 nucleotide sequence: TGCGCCAGCAGTCTGGCTAGCGGGAGTACCAACGAGCAGTACTTC. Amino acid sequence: CASSLASGSTNEQYF.

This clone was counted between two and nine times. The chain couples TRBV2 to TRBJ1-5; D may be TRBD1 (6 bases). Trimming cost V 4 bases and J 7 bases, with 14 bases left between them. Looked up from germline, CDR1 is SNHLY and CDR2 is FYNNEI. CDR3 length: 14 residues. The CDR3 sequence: CASSVGPGVQPQHF. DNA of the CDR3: TGTGCCAGCAGTGTGGGGCCAGGGGTACAGCCCCAGCATTTT.